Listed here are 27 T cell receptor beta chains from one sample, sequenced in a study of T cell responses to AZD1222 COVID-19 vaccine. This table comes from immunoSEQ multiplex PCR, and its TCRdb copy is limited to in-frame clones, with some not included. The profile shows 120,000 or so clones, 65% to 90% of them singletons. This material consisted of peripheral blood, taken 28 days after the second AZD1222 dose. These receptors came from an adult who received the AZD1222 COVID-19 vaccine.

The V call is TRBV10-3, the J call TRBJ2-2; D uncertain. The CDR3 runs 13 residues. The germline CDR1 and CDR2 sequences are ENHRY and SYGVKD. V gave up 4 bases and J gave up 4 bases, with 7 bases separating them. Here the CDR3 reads CAISVKLTGELFF. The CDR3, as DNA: TGTGCCATCAGTGTAAAGCTCACCGGGGAGCTGTTTTTT.

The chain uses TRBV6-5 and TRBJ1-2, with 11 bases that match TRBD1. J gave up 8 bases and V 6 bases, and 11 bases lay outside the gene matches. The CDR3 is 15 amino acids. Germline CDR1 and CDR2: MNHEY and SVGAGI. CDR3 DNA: TGTGCCAGCAGATTGGACAGGGGGCTCCGGCAGGGCTACACCTTC. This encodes CASRLDRGLRQGYTF.

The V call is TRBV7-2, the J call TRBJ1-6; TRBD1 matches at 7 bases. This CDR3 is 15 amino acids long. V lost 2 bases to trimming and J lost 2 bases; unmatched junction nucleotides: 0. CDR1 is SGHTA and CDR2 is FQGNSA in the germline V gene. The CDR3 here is CASSLQGAYNSPLHF. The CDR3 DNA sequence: TGTGCCAGCAGCTTACAGGGGGCCTATAATTCACCCCTCCACTTT.

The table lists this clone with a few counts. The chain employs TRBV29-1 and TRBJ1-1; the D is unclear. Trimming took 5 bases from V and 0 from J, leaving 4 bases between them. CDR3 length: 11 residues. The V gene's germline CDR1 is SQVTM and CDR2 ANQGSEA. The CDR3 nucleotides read TGCAGCGTTCGGATGAACACTGAAGCTTTCTTT. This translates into CSVRMNTEAFF.

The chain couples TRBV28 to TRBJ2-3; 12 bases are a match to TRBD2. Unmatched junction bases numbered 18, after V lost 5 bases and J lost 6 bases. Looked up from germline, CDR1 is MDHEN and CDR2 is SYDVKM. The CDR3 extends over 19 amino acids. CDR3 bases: TGTGCCAGCAGTCATCGTCTAGCGGGGGGGCGGATCCATACGGATACGCAGTATTTT. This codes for CASSHRLAGGRIHTDTQYF.

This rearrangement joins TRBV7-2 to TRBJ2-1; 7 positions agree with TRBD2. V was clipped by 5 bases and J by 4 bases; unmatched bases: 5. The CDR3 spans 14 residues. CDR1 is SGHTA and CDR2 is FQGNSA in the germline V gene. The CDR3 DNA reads TGTGCCAGCAGCGCCACGGGGGGATACAATGAGCAGTTCTTC. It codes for CASSATGGYNEQFF.

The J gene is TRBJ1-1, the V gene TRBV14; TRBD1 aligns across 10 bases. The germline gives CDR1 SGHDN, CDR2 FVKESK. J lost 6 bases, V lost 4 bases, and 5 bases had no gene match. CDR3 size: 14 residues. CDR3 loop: CASSRRTGGAEAFF. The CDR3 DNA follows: TGTGCCAGCAGCCGTAGGACAGGGGGGGCTGAAGCTTTCTTT.

The CDR3 protein is CASSLAGLAAYNEQFF. DNA for the CDR3: TGTGCCAGCAGCTTGGCCGGGCTAGCGGCCTACAATGAGCAGTTCTTC. V gene TRBV5-6 combines with J gene TRBJ2-1; 7 nucleotides match TRBD2. From germline, CDR1 is SGHDT and CDR2 YYEEEE. There are 16 residues in the CDR3. The ends lost 0 bases at V and 2 bases at J; junction bases unmatched: 5.

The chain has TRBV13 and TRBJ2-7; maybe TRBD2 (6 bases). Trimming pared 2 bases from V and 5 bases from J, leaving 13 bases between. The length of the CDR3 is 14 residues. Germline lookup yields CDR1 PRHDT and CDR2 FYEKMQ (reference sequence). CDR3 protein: CASSLRLARNEQYF. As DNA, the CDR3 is TGTGCCAGCAGCTTAAGGCTAGCGAGGAACGAGCAGTACTTC.

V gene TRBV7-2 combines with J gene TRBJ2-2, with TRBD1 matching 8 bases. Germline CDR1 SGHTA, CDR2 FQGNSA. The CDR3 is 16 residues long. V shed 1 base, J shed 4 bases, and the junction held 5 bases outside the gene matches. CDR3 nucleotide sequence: TGTGCCAGCAGCTTAGGAAAGACAGGGGCCACCGGGGAGCTGTTTTTT. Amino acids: CASSLGKTGATGELFF.

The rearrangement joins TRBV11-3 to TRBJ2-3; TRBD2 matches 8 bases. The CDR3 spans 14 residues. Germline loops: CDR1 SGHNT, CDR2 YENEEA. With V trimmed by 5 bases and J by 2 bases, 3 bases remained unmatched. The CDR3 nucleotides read TGTGCCAGCAGCCGCGGGGGGACCACAGATACGCAGTATTTT. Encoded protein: CASSRGGTTDTQYF.

CDR3 sequence (DNA): TGTGCCGGAGACAGGGGCGGTTCACCCCTCCACTTT. This gives the protein CAGDRGGSPLHF. This chain joins TRBV19 and TRBJ1-6, with 8 bases fitting TRBD1. CDR1 and CDR2 (germline): LNHDA, SQIVND (reference sequence). The V gene end was trimmed by 11 bases and the J gene end by 9 bases; junction bases not matched to a gene: 6. The CDR3 contains 12 residues.

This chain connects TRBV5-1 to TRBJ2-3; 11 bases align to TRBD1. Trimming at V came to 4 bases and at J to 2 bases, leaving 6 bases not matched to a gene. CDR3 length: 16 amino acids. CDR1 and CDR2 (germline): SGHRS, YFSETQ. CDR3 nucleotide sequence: TGCGCCAGCAGCCCGGGGACAGGGGGAAACACAGATACGCAGTATTTT. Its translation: CASSPGTGGNTDTQYF.

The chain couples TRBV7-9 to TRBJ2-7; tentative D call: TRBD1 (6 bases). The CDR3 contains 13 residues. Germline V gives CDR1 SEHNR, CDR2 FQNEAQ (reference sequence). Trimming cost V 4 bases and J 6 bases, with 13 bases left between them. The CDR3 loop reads CASSWVGGGEQYF. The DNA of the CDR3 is TGTGCCAGCAGCTGGGTTGGGGGCGGCGAGCAGTACTTC.

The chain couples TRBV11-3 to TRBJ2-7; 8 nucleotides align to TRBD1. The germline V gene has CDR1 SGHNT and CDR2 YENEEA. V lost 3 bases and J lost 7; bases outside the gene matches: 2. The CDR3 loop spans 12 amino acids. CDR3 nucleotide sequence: TGTGCCAGCAGCTTGACAGGGGTGGAGCAGTACTTC. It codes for CASSLTGVEQYF. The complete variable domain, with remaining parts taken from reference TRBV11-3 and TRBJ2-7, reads EAGVVQSPRYKIIEKKQPVAFWCNPISGHNTLYWYLQNLGQGPELLIRYENEEAVDDSQLPKDRFSAERLKGVDSTLKIQPAELGDSAVYLCASSLTGVEQYFGPGTRLTVT.

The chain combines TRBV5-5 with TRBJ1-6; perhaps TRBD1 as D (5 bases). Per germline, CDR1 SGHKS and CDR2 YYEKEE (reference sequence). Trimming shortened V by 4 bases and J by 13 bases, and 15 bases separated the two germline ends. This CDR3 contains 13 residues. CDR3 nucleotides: TGTGCCAGCAGCATAGCAAACAGGAGGCCCCTCCACTTT. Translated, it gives CASSIANRRPLHF.

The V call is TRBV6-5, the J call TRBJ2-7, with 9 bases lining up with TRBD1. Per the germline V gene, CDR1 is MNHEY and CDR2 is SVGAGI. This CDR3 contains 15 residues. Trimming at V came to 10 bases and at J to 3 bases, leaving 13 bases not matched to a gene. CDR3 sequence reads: CATHHPLTGGYEQYF. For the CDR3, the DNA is TGTGCCACACACCACCCCTTGACAGGGGGCTACGAGCAGTACTTC.

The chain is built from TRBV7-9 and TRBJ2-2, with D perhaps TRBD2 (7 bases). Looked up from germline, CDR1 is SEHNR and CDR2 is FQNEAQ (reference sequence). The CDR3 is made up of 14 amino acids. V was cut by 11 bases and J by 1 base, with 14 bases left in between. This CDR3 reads CAGRGQENTGELFF. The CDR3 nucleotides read TGTGCCGGGCGGGGGCAGGAGAACACCGGGGAGCTGTTTTTT.

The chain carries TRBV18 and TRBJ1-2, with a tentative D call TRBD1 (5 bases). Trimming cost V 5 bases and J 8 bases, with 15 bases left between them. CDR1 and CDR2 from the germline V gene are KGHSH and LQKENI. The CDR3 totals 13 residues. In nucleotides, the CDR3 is TGTGCCAGCTCATCGAACGGGGCGTCGGGCTACACCTTC. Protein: CASSSNGASGYTF.

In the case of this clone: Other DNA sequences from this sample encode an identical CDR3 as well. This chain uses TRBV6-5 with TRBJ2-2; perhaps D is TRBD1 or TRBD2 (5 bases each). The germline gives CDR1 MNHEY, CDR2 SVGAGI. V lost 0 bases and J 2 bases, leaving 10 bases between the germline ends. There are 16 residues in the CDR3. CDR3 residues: CASSYSMGPNTGELFF. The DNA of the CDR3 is TGTGCCAGCAGTTACTCGATGGGACCCAACACCGGGGAGCTGTTTTTT.

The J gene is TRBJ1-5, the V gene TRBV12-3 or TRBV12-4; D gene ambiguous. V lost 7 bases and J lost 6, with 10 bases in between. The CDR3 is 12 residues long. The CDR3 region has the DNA TGTGCCAGCAATGTGGATCTTCAGCCCCAGCATTTT. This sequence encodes CASNVDLQPQHF.

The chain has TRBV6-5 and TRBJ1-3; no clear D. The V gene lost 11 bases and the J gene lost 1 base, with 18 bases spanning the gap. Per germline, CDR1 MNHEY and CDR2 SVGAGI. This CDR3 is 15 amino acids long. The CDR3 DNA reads TGTGCCTCAGAGGAATGGCTCGGGTCTGGAAACACCATATATTTT. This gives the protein CASEEWLGSGNTIYF.

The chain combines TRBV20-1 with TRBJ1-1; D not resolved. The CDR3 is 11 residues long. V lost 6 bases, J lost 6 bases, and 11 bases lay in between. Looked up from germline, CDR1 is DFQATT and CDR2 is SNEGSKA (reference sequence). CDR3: CSAPPESEAFF. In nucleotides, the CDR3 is TGCAGTGCACCCCCTGAGTCTGAAGCTTTCTTT.

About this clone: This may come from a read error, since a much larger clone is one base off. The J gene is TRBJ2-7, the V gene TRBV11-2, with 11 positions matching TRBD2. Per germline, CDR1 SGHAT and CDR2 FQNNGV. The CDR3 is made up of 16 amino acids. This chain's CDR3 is CASSLETSGSSYEQHF. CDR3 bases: TGTGCCAGCAGCTTGGAAACTAGCGGGAGCTCCTACGAGCAGCACTTC.

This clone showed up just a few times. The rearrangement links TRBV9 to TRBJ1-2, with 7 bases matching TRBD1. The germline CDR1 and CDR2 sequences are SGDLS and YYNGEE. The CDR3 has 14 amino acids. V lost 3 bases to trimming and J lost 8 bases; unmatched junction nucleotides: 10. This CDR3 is CASSASTGLMGYTF. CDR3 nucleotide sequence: TGTGCCAGCAGCGCCTCGACAGGGTTGATGGGCTACACCTTC.

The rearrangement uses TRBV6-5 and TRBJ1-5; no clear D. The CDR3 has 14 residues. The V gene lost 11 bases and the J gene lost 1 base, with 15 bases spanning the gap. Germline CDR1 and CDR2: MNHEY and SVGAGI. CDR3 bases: TGTGCCGTGGACCGGGAGGGAAGCAATCAGCCCCAGCATTTT. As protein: CAVDREGSNQPQHF.

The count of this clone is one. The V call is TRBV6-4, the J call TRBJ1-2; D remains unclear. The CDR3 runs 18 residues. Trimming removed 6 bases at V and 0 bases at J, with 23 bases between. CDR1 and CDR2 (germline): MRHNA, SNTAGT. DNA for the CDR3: TGTGCCAGCAGAACTCAAACTGCCGACAAAGAAACTAACTATGGCTACACCTTC. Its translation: CASRTQTADKETNYGYTF.